A selection of T cell receptor beta chains follows, all from one sample in a study of cytomegalovirus exposure and HLA in healthy donors. Using immunoSEQ multiplex PCR, the repertoire was profiled, and TCRdb retains in-frame clones only, with some absent. The sample consists of 150,000 to 180,000 clones, 75% to 85% of them appearing once. Sequenced sample: PBMCs. Receptors were obtained from a woman aged 40-49 years in good health and CMV-seropositive. Both conserved end residues are part of each CDR3. The D gene is left open where the match is weak. A clone size is listed for some rows: how often the clone was seen (once, few, many), or a class if it is expanded.

CASSIAVLQPQHF,TGTGCCAGTAGTATAGCAGTTCTCCAGCCCCAGCATTTT,TRBV19,TRBJ1-5,.,.
CASSQKRPGGASQFGPQHF,TGTGCCAGCAGCCAAAAACGCCCGGGGGGCGCGTCCCAATTTGGGCCCCAGCATTTT,TRBV11-2,TRBJ1-5,.,.
CASTPDIIQPQHF,TGTGCCAGCACCCCCGACATTATTCAGCCCCAGCATTTT,TRBV6-1,TRBJ1-5,.,.
CASSPGVAAYNEQFF,TGTGCCAGCAGCCCCGGGGTAGCGGCCTACAATGAGCAGTTCTTC,TRBV9,TRBJ2-1,.,.
CASSSPGLAGDEQFF,TGTGCCAGCAGCTCACCGGGACTAGCGGGCGATGAGCAGTTCTTC,TRBV5-6,TRBJ2-1,once,TRBD2
CSARGIGAF,TGCAGTGCTAGAGGGATAGGGGCCTTT,TRBV20-1,TRBJ1-1,.,.
CATSRGTRHNEQFF,TGTGCCACCAGCAGAGGGACTAGGCACAATGAGCAGTTCTTC,TRBV15,TRBJ2-1,.,TRBD2
CASSDSDRRSNEQFF,TGTGCCAGCAGTGACTCCGACAGGAGGTCCAATGAGCAGTTCTTC,TRBV6-4,TRBJ2-1,few,.
CASSHPTGDGSEAFF,TGTGCCAGCAGTCATCCTACAGGGGATGGCTCTGAAGCTTTCTTT,TRBV11-1,TRBJ1-1,once,TRBD1
CASSLRTSGNEQFF,TGTGCCAGTAGTCTTAGGACTAGCGGCAATGAGCAGTTCTTC,TRBV19,TRBJ2-1,.,TRBD2
CASSPEGLVNTEAFF,TGTGCCAGCAGCCCTGAGGGATTGGTGAACACTGAAGCTTTCTTT,TRBV6-1,TRBJ1-1,.,.
CASRVGPGEGTEAFF,TGTGCCAGCAGAGTTGGCCCCGGCGAGGGCACTGAAGCTTTCTTT,TRBV6-1,TRBJ1-1,.,.
CSSSFIRDTQYF,TGTTCCAGCAGCTTCATCCGGGATACCCAGTACTTC,TRBV7-9,TRBJ2-5,.,.
CSVLAGGRGSSNYGYTF,TGCAGCGTCCTTGCCGGGGGACGGGGAAGTTCTAACTATGGCTACACCTTC,TRBV29-1,TRBJ1-2,.,.
CAWKEAGGYNEQFF,TGTGCCTGGAAGGAAGCGGGAGGGTACAATGAGCAGTTCTTC,TRBV30,TRBJ2-1,.,TRBD2
CASSPQGFSGNQPQHF,TGTGCCAGCTCACCCCAGGGGTTCAGCGGCAATCAGCCCCAGCATTTT,TRBV18,TRBJ1-5,.,.
CASSALGGGLAGIYEQYF,TGTGCCAGTAGTGCCCTCGGCGGGGGACTAGCGGGGATCTACGAGCAGTACTTC,TRBV19,TRBJ2-7,.,TRBD2
CSVLGGQGDPYEQYF,TGCAGCGTCCTCGGGGGACAGGGTGACCCCTACGAGCAGTACTTC,TRBV29-1,TRBJ2-7,.,TRBD1
CASSPTSGISYEQYF,TGCGCCAGCAGCCCGACTAGCGGGATTTCCTACGAGCAGTACTTC,TRBV4-1,TRBJ2-7,.,TRBD2
CASSPGLGGAVNEQFF,TGTGCCAGCTCACCTGGGCTAGGGGGCGCGGTTAATGAGCAGTTCTTC,TRBV18,TRBJ2-1,few,TRBD1
CASSKDRGSSSYEQYF,TGTGCCAGCAGTAAGGACAGGGGGTCGAGCTCCTACGAGCAGTACTTC,TRBV2,TRBJ2-7,.,TRBD1
CAWRHSGRNSYEQYF,TGTGCCTGGAGGCATAGCGGGAGGAACTCCTACGAGCAGTACTTC,TRBV30,TRBJ2-7,.,TRBD2
CASSQRTSEYNEQFF,TGTGCCAGCAGCCAAAGGACTAGCGAATACAATGAGCAGTTCTTC,TRBV7-8,TRBJ2-1,.,TRBD2
CASSLVGGRPIYEQYF,TGTGCCAGCAGTTTAGTGGGCGGGAGGCCCATTTACGAGCAGTACTTC,TRBV27,TRBJ2-7,.,TRBD2
CASSVHSSGYGYTF,TGTGCCAGCAGCGTACATTCCTCGGGCTATGGCTACACCTTC,TRBV7-9,TRBJ1-2,.,.
CASATNQPQHF,TGTGCCAGCGCCACTAATCAGCCCCAGCATTTT,TRBV28,TRBJ1-5,.,.
CASSLQGADTQYF,TGTGCCAGCTCGCTCCAGGGGGCAGATACGCAGTATTTT,TRBV18,TRBJ2-3,.,TRBD1
CASSPWASGSQETQYF,TGTGCCAGTAGCCCATGGGCTAGCGGGTCCCAAGAGACCCAGTACTTC,TRBV19,TRBJ2-5,.,TRBD2
CASSWPGQGKDYGYTF,TGTGCCAGCAGCTGGCCGGGACAGGGGAAGGACTATGGCTACACCTTC,TRBV7-9,TRBJ1-2,.,TRBD1
CASSEDPPSSGANVLTF,TGTGCCAGCAGTGAAGATCCCCCGAGCTCTGGGGCCAACGTCCTGACTTTC,TRBV6-1,TRBJ2-6,.,.
CASSSQRYQETQYF,TGTGCCAGCTCCTCTCAGCGGTACCAAGAGACCCAGTACTTC,TRBV18,TRBJ2-5,.,.
CASSRGGNYGYTF,TGTGCCAGCTCGCGCGGGGGGAACTATGGCTACACCTTC,TRBV6-6,TRBJ1-2,.,.
CSVDEREGSYEQYF,TGCAGCGTTGACGAGCGGGAGGGCTCCTACGAGCAGTACTTC,TRBV29-1,TRBJ2-7,.,TRBD2
CASSPDSYSGNTIYF,TGTGCCAGCAGCCCCGACAGTTACTCTGGAAACACCATATATTTT,TRBV11-2,TRBJ1-3,few,.
CASSFLAVGAKNIQYF,TGTGCCAGCAGCTTCCTTGCGGTTGGGGCCAAAAACATTCAGTACTTC,TRBV27,TRBJ2-4,.,.